The clone carrying this T cell receptor beta chain was found many times. Its antigen remains unknown. TCRdb re-derived calls from the 5' RACE reads in MiXCR, one entry per CDR3 protein. The sample holds approximately 32,000 distinct CDR3 sequences, almost 7.5% seen once. Trimming cost V 5 bases and J 2 bases; bases outside gene matches: 4. Germline V gene sequence: CDR1 SGHRS, CDR2 YFSETQ. The CDR3 extends over 13 amino acids. 2 million unsorted PBMCs were stored in RNAlater at -80 °C before RNA extraction. The data originate from a study of neurological immune-mediated disorders. Findings and limits, study-wide: Private repertoires in all groups were suggested by the absence of shared CDR3 amino acid sequences among expanded clones across subjects.

The sequenced sample consisted of PBMCs. This sequence was found in a woman aged 40-49 years in good health. This sequence joins TRBV5-1 and TRBJ2-7, with 7 bases matching TRBD1. The CDR3 sequence: CASRQGLAYEQYF. For the CDR3, the DNA is TGCGCCAGCAGACAGGGGCTAGCCTACGAGCAGTACTTC.